This is a list of T cell receptor beta chains from one sample in a study of beta chain features in type 1 diabetes. Generated by immunoSEQ multiplex PCR, the TCRdb table keeps only in-frame clones and is missing some. The sample records 120,000 to 150,000 clones, 6.9% being singletons. Material: central memory CD4+ T cells from blood. All receptors derive from a woman in her 30s in good health. CDR3s include the opening cysteine and the closing phenylalanine or tryptophan. The order of the fields is J gene, clone size, D gene, V gene, CDR3 protein, CDR3 DNA. The D gene is left open where the match is weak. Clone size, where shown, is once, few, many, or a class for clones that have expanded.

>TRBJ1-1|many|TRBD1|TRBV29-1
CSVGDSALNTEAFF
TGCAGCGTCGGGGACAGCGCCCTGAACACTGAAGCTTTCTTT
>TRBJ2-3|-|TRBD2|TRBV25-1
CASSPHSGSGTDTQYF
TGTGCCAGCAGTCCGCATAGCGGGAGCGGCACAGATACGCAGTATTTT
>TRBJ2-3|many|TRBD2|TRBV5-1
CASSLEVSGIGDTQYF
TGCGCCAGCAGCTTGGAGGTTAGCGGGATTGGGGATACGCAGTATTTT
>TRBJ2-3|-|-|TRBV5-1
CASSLDGEDGDTQYF
TGCGCCAGCAGCTTGGATGGGGAGGACGGAGATACGCAGTATTTT
>TRBJ2-1|-|-|TRBV5-1
CASSLALSDEQFF
TGCGCCAGCAGCTTGGCCCTCTCGGATGAGCAGTTCTTC
>TRBJ2-1|few|-|TRBV19
CASSKSRAYNEQFF
TGTGCCAGTAGTAAGTCACGGGCCTACAATGAGCAGTTCTTC
>TRBJ2-3|-|TRBD2|TRBV5-1
CASQGLAGVVDTQYF
TGCGCCAGCCAGGGGCTAGCGGGAGTGGTAGATACGCAGTATTTT
>TRBJ1-1|few|TRBD1|TRBV5-4
CASSPRDREAFF
TGTGCCAGCAGCCCGAGGGACAGAGAAGCTTTCTTT
>TRBJ1-1|-|TRBD1|TRBV9
CASSGTGKSTEAFF
TGTGCCAGCAGCGGGACAGGGAAGAGCACTGAAGCTTTCTTT
>TRBJ1-3|few|-|TRBV30
CAWSGQLNSGNTIYF
TGTGCCTGGAGTGGACAGTTAAACTCTGGAAACACCATATATTTT
>TRBJ2-7|-|TRBD1|TRBV2
CASSPRTGSVYEQYF
TGTGCCAGCAGCCCCCGGACAGGGTCCGTATACGAGCAGTACTTC
>TRBJ2-1|few|TRBD1|TRBV7-2
CASSPWGQGSYNEQFF
TGTGCCAGCAGCCCCTGGGGACAGGGCTCCTACAATGAGCAGTTCTTC
>TRBJ2-1|few|-|TRBV25-1
CASSEFRPLGGQNEQFF
TGTGCCAGCAGTGAATTTAGGCCCTTGGGTGGGCAGAATGAGCAGTTCTTC
>TRBJ1-1|few|TRBD1|TRBV6-6
CAIGQGNTEAFF
TGTGCCATCGGACAGGGGAACACTGAAGCTTTCTTT
>TRBJ2-7|-|-|TRBV6-6
CASSFARGSEQYF
TGTGCCAGCAGTTTTGCTAGAGGTTCCGAGCAGTACTTC
>TRBJ1-5|once|-|TRBV7-4
CASSFQEALRYNQPQHF
TGTGCCAGCAGCTTCCAGGAGGCCCTGCGGTATAATCAGCCCCAGCATTTT
>TRBJ2-3|many|TRBD2|TRBV30
CAWDPLAGSTDTQYF
TGTGCCTGGGACCCACTAGCGGGAAGCACAGATACGCAGTATTTT
>TRBJ2-5|-|TRBD2|TRBV28
CASSYPWTSGRAPQETQYF
TGTGCCAGCAGTTACCCGTGGACTAGCGGGAGGGCCCCCCAAGAGACCCAGTACTTC
>TRBJ2-2|-|-|TRBV10-3
CAIRKGGGELFF
TGTGCCATCAGGAAAGGGGGCGGGGAGCTGTTTTTT
>TRBJ2-7|many|TRBD1|TRBV7-2
CASSHEGQGAYEQYF
TGTGCCAGCAGCCATGAGGGACAGGGAGCCTACGAGCAGTACTTC
>TRBJ2-3|-|TRBD1|TRBV10-3
CAISDQGASTDTQYF
TGTGCCATCAGTGACCAGGGGGCGAGCACAGATACGCAGTATTTT
>TRBJ2-7|-|TRBD2|TRBV6-1
CASSVGWEGYYEQYF
TGTGCCAGCAGTGTAGGTTGGGAGGGATACTACGAGCAGTACTTC
>TRBJ2-7|few|-|TRBV20-1
CSARLVYEQYF
TGCAGTGCTAGATTAGTGTACGAGCAGTACTTC
>TRBJ2-1|few|TRBD2|TRBV10-3
CAISTGLAGGDEQFF
TGTGCCATCAGTACCGGACTAGCGGGAGGCGATGAGCAGTTCTTC
>TRBJ1-3|few|TRBD1|TRBV4-3
CASSSRTGGRGNTIYF
TGCGCCAGCAGCTCCCGCACAGGGGGCCGTGGAAACACCATATATTTT
>TRBJ2-4|-|TRBD2|TRBV7-2
CASSLGAGESHIQYF
TGTGCCAGCAGCTTGGGAGCGGGAGAAAGCCACATTCAGTACTTC
>TRBJ2-4|-|TRBD2|TRBV19
CASSIGASGPRRYF
TGTGCCAGTAGTATAGGGGCTAGCGGCCCGAGGCGGTACTTC
>TRBJ2-1|-|-|TRBV18
CASSPPSTSFGEQFF
TGTGCCAGCTCACCACCGTCGACTAGTTTCGGTGAGCAGTTCTTC
>TRBJ2-1|-|TRBD2|TRBV19
CASRPLAGGSYNEQFF
TGTGCCAGTAGACCACTAGCGGGAGGCTCCTACAATGAGCAGTTCTTC
>TRBJ2-5|few|TRBD2|TRBV9
CASSVGRLAGEETQYF
TGTGCCAGCAGCGTAGGCAGGCTAGCGGGAGAAGAGACCCAGTACTTC
>TRBJ2-5|few|-|TRBV28
CASSLGSRETQYF
TGTGCCAGCAGTTTGGGGAGTCGAGAGACCCAGTACTTC
>TRBJ2-1|-|TRBD2|TRBV28
CASCGGFRYNEQFF
TGTGCCAGCTGCGGGGGGTTTAGGTACAATGAGCAGTTCTTC
>TRBJ2-6|-|-|TRBV27
CASSELGVGHSGANVLTF
TGTGCCAGCAGTGAATTAGGTGTGGGACACTCTGGGGCCAACGTCCTGACTTTC
>TRBJ2-7|-|-|TRBV6-1
CASSPATGTPEQYF
TGTGCCAGCAGTCCAGCGACAGGAACCCCCGAGCAGTACTTC
>TRBJ1-4|few|-|TRBV30
CAWSSIKEKLFF
TGTGCCTGGAGTAGCATCAAGGAAAAACTGTTTTTT
>TRBJ2-2|-|-|TRBV7-9
CASIVVAGLNTGELFF
TGTGCCAGCATTGTGGTGGCGGGGCTTAACACCGGGGAGCTGTTTTTT
>TRBJ2-4|few|TRBD1|TRBV7-6
CASSPGQGRIQYF
TGTGCCAGCAGCCCGGGACAGGGGAGGATTCAGTACTTC
>TRBJ1-5|few|-|TRBV11-3
CASSPTVTHSNQPQHF
TGTGCCAGCAGCCCGACAGTTACCCATAGCAATCAGCCCCAGCATTTT
>TRBJ1-3|few|-|TRBV14
CASSRGHAGNTIYF
TGTGCCAGCAGCCGAGGACACGCAGGAAACACCATATATTTT
>TRBJ2-2|few|TRBD2|TRBV14
CASSPGLAGIAGELFF
TGTGCCAGCAGCCCTGGACTAGCGGGTATCGCCGGGGAGCTGTTTTTT
>TRBJ2-1|few|TRBD2|TRBV4-2
CASSQDLLAGAYEQFF
TGTGCCAGCAGCCAAGATCTCCTAGCGGGAGCATATGAGCAGTTCTTC
>TRBJ2-1|-|TRBD2|TRBV11-2
CASSLAGSGRHNEQFF
TGTGCCAGCAGCTTAGCGGGTAGCGGGAGACACAATGAGCAGTTCTTC